Given below is one T cell receptor beta chain in context. Its matching antigen is unknown. The CDR3 is 16 amino acids. Per the germline V gene, CDR1 is MNHNS and CDR2 is SASEGT. The V and J ends lost 4 bases and 1 base, in that order; junction bases with no gene match: 4. Data came from immunoSEQ multiplex PCR; TCRdb stores just in-frame clones and leaves some out. The repertoire holds 300,000 or so clones, with 88% as singletons. This sample was included in a study of cytomegalovirus exposure and HLA in healthy donors. Across the whole study: The 130 or so validation repertoires, a later analysis reported, used the same platform as the 600 to 850 repertoires from the first cohort.

Findings of the study overall: TCR clusters originating in the first cohort tended to co-occur in the roughly 120 validation repertoires, according to a later analysis. It was 150 or so TCR beta chains that were listed as cytomegalovirus-associated.

It was the roughly 110-subject validation cohort, separate from the 666-subject first cohort, to which the donors belonged. This receptor was identified in a man aged 25-40 years in good health and CMV-seronegative. The rearrangement joins TRBV6-1 to TRBJ1-3; TRBD1 aligns across 10 bases. The sample comprised PBMCs. The CDR3 region is CASSVGQGVSGNTIYF. In DNA, the CDR3 is TGTGCCAGCAGTGTTGGACAGGGGGTTTCTGGAAACACCATATATTTT.